This T cell receptor (beta chain) comes out of a study of CD8 T cells in cerebrospinal fluid in Alzheimer's disease (dated by TCRdb to 2018 to 2020). As for the study more broadly: The study assessed CSF T cell clonal expansion with two single-cell approaches: plate-based nested PCR sequencing and droplet-based sequencing. This study tested whether clonally expanded T cells could be found in cerebrospinal fluid from healthy elderly individuals and from patients with neurodegenerative disease. The CSF gene-expression analysis, which included patients with Parkinson's disease, covered a total of approximately 25 samples. In the droplet-based CSF analysis comparing patients with controls, about 9 healthy controls (about 11,000 cells) and about 9 patients with MCI or Alzheimer's disease (about 9,600 cells) were included. Paper-wide results and their limitations: In patients with MCI or Alzheimer's disease, the biggest CSF clone accounted for a larger percentage of TCRs than in controls. The overall clonality comparison included only samples with detectable clones (11 healthy, 5 MCI, 5 AD, 6 PD). In pooled data, a highly expanded clone (at least 3% of TCRs) occurred in 1 of 10 healthy subjects versus 4 of 6 Alzheimer's patients. The EBV-specific clones were neither the most highly expanded clones nor enriched among patients. The authors warned that finding EBV-specific TCRs in CSF does not prove a causal connection between EBV and Alzheimer's disease.

Judged by frequency, this clonotype is medium-sized (0.01 to 0.1%); no count was given. The antigen it binds to is not known. CDR1 and CDR2 are drawn from the germline V gene (reference sequence): DFQATT, SNEGSKA. The CDR3 numbers 14 residues from cysteine through phenylalanine. Only the protein is on record. Receptor libraries were prepared by 10x single-cell sequencing. CSF cells were profiled with 10X Genomics single-cell V(D)J and 5' gene-expression libraries. An Illumina NextSeq550 was used to sequence CSF single-cell TCR libraries. Per the original workflow: After V(D)J reads were mapped to the vdj-GRCh38 alts ensemble 2.0.0 reference, the Cell Ranger vdj pipeline was used to analyse the reads. A clonotype was defined as a group of cell barcodes sharing the same set of productive CDR3 nucleotide sequences. Clonotype information was added to Seurat v3.0 gene-expression metadata to link clonality with transcriptional profiles. Any CSF cell with more than 1,800 genes, more than 7,500 UMIs or more than 10% mitochondrial reads was excluded. CDR3-beta sequences were compared against VDJdb to identify TCRs with known antigen specificity. Only TCRs with complete alpha and beta chains were included in the network analysis of clone sharing, which used the R package qgraph. After the reads were reprocessed by TCRdb, one entry was made per CDR3 protein sequence, with no DNA. These V and J calls derive from TCRdb rather than the authors' analysis. The table of this sample itemizes over 1,500 distinct CDR3 sequences. The ten biggest clones cover around 9.3% of the sample.

Acute infectious disease was absent in all participants, and all participants were in good physical condition. Biomarkers including neurofilament, amyloid-beta and tau were used to confirm neurodegeneration in the patients. For droplet-based sequencing, live CSF cells were sorted with a live/dead marker. CSF was obtained by lumbar puncture, and immune cells were pelleted by centrifugation at 300g. CSF samples were checked for red blood cells, and any sample contaminated with blood was excluded. CSF cells were cryopreserved in freezing medium, frozen at -80 degrees C overnight, and then transferred to liquid nitrogen for storage. CSF samples were stored for less than six months before analysis.

The V and J segments used are TRBV20-1 and TRBJ1-1; lacking DNA, the TRBD1 call made by TCRdb goes unchecked. The TCR was taken from a human donor with mild cognitive impairment. The sequencing input was cerebrospinal fluid. CDR3 sequence: CSAPIQGWNTEAFF.